The sequence of this TCR beta chain was determined in a study of cytomegalovirus exposure and HLA in healthy donors. Findings of the study overall: Analysis was carried out at a later point, and it linked a missense DCLRE1C variant to TCR beta V- and J-gene trimming.

Between the trimmed V and J ends, which lost 3 bases and 3 bases, there was a span of 14 bases. CDR1 MNHEY and CDR2 SMNVEV come from the germline V gene (reference sequence). The CDR3 covers 15 residues. Remarks on this clone: Its antigen is unidentified.

13 Jbeta primers and 60 Vbeta primers were used for the PCR. The method was immunoSEQ multiplex PCR; TCRdb's version includes in-frame clones alone and lacks a portion of them. The repertoire holds about 94,000 clones, with around 77% as singletons. This receptor was obtained from a man in his thirties or forties in good health and CMV-seronegative. The chain uses TRBV27 and TRBJ1-2; TRBD1 might be the D (6 bases). Sequenced: PBMCs. The CDR3 region is CASSFVDRRHYGYTF. CDR3 nucleotides: TGTGCCAGCAGTTTCGTTGACAGGAGGCACTATGGCTACACCTTC.